This T cell receptor (beta chain) was captured in a study of blood T cell repertoires in COVID-19. The wider study: Specimens from acute and convalescent COVID-19 originated in the United States, Italy and Spain.

Original analysis: The assay estimated nucleated cells by amplifying reference gene primers. Some clones are missing from TCRdb's copy, which holds only in-frame ones; the method was immunoSEQ multiplex PCR. V and J calls and clone size are those listed in that table; D and trimming were worked out from the DNA. Found here are under 250,000 clones, around 83% of them singletons; the top ten hold roughly 2.6%. CDR3 size: 14 residues. Germline V gives CDR1 MNHEY, CDR2 SMNVEV (reference sequence). The V end lost 3 bases, the J end lost 2 bases, and 8 bases lay between the germline ends. The source of this sequence is a man aged 50 to 59 who had recovered from COVID-19. Material for sequencing was peripheral blood. The gene calls are TRBV27 and TRBJ2-1; perhaps TRBD2 as D (5 bases). The CDR3: CASSFYGAYNEQFF. CDR3 nucleotide sequence: TGTGCCAGCAGTTTCTACGGGGCCTACAATGAGCAGTTCTTC.